This T cell receptor (beta chain) was identified in a study of CD8+CD57+ T cells in acquired aplastic anemia. TCR beta VDJ combinations and CDR3 sequences were profiled from genomic DNA. A single record per CDR3 protein comes from TCRdb applying MiXCR to the reads. The sample records some 160,000 distinct CDR3 sequences, roughly 48% being singletons. Ten or more counts support this clonotype. Sequenced patients had shown CD8+CD57+ cell expansion by flow cytometry. The sequence derives from a human donor with aplastic anemia. Sequencing used sorted CD4+, CD8+, or CD8+CD57+ T cells (not recorded which) from PBMCs.

The CDR3: CALGQGAIYGYTF. The CDR3 DNA reads TGTGCTTTGGGACAGGGGGCTATCTATGGCTACACCTTC. This chain connects TRBV30 to TRBJ1-2; 12 bases match TRBD1. Germline CDR1 is GTSNPN and CDR2 is SVGIG (reference sequence). CDR3 length equals 13 residues.